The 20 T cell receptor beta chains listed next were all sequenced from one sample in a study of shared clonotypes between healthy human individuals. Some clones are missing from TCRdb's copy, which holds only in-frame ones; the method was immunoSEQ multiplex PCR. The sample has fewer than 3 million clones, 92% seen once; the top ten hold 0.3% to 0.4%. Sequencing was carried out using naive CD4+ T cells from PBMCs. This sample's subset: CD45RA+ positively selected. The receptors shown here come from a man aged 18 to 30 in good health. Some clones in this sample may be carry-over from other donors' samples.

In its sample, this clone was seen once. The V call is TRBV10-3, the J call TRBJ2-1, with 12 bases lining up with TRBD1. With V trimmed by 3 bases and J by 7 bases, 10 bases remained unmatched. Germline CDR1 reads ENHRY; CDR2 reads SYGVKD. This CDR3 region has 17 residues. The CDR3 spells CAISDILPGQGANEQFF. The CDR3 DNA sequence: TGTGCCATCAGTGACATTTTACCGGGACAGGGGGCAAATGAGCAGTTCTTC.

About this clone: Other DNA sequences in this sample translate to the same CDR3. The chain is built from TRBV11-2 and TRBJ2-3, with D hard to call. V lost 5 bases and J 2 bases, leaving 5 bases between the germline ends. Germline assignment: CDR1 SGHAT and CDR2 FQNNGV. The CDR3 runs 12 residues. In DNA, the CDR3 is TGTGCCAGCAGCAGGACCACAGATACGCAGTATTTT. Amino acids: CASSRTTDTQYF.

The CDR3 loop is CASSYGQYSGNTIYF. The CDR3 nucleotides read TGTGCCAGCAGCTATGGACAGTATTCTGGAAACACCATATATTTT. The chain links TRBV6-5 to TRBJ1-3, with a possible D match to TRBD1 (6 bases). Germline assignment: CDR1 MNHEY and CDR2 SVGAGI. The CDR3 spans 15 residues. Between the trimmed V and J ends, which lost 6 bases and 1 base, there was a span of 13 bases.

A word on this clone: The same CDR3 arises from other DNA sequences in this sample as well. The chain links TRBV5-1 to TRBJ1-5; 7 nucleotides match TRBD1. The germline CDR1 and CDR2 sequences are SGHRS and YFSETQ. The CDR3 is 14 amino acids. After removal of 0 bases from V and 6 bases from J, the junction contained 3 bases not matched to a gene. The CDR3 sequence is CASSLGQGGQPQHF. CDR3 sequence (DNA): TGCGCCAGCAGCTTGGGACAGGGCGGTCAGCCCCAGCATTTT.

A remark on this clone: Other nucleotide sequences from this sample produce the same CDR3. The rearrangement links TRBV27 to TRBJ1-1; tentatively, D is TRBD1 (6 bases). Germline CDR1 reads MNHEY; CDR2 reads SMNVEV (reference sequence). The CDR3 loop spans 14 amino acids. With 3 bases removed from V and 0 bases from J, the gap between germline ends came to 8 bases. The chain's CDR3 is CASSFDRMNTEAFF. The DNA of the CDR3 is TGTGCCAGCAGTTTTGACAGGATGAACACTGAAGCTTTCTTT.

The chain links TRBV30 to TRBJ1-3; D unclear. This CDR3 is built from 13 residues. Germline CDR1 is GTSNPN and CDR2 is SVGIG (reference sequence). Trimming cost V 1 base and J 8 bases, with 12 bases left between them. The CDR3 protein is CAWSAHSRDTIYF. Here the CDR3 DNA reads TGTGCCTGGAGTGCCCACTCTCGCGACACCATATATTTT.

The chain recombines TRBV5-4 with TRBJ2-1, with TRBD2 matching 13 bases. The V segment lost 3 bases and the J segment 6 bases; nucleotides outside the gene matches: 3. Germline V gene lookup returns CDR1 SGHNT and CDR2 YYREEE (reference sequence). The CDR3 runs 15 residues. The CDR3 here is CASSSRTSGSNEQFF. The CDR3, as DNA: TGTGCCAGCAGCTCCAGGACTAGCGGGAGCAATGAGCAGTTCTTC.

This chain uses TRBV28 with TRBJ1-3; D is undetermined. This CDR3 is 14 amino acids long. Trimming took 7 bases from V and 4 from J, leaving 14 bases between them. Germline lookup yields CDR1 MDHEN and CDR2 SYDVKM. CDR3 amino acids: CASTAEKLGNTIYF. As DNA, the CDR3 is TGTGCCAGCACCGCTGAGAAGCTAGGAAACACCATATATTTT.

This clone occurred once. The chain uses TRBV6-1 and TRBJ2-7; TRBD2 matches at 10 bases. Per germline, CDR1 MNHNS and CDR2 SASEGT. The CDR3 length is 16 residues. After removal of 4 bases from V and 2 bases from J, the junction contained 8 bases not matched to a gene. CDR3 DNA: TGTGCCAGCAGTGCTCAGCTAGCGGGAGTCACCTACGAGCAGTACTTC. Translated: CASSAQLAGVTYEQYF.

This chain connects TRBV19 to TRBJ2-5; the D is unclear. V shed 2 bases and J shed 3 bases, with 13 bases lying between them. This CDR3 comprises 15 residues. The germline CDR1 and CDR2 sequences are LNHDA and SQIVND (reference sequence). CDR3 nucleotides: TGTGCCAGTAGTATAAGAACTCTAAACAAAGAGACCCAGTACTTC. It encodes CASSIRTLNKETQYF.

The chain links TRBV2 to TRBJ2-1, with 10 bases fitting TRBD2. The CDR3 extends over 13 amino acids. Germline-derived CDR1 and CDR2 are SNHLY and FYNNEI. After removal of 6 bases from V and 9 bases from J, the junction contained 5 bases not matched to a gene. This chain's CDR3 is CASSPIAGGEQFF. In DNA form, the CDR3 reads TGTGCCAGCAGCCCGATAGCGGGAGGTGAGCAGTTCTTC. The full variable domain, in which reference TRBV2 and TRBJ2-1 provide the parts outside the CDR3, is EPEVTQTPSHQVTQMGQEVILRCVPISNHLYFYWYRQILGQKVEFLVSFYNNEISEKSEIFDDQFSVERPDGSNFTLKIRSTKLEDSAMYFCASSPIAGGEQFFGPGTRLTVL.

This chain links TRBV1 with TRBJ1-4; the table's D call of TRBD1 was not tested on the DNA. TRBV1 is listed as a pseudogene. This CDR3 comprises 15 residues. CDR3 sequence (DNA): TGCACCAGCAGCCCTTCACAGGGGTGGTTAGAAAAACTGTTTTTT. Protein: CTSSPSQGWLEKLFF.

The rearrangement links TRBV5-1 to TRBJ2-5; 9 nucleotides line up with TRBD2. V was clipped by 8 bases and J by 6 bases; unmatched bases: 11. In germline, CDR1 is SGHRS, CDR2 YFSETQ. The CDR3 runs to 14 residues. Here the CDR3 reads CASVAGGPVKTQYF. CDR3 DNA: TGCGCCAGTGTTGCGGGAGGGCCTGTAAAGACCCAGTACTTC.

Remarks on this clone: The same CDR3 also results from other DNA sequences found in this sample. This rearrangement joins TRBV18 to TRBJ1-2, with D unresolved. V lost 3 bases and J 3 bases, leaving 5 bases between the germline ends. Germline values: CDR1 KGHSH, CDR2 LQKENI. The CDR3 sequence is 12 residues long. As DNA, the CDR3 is TGTGCCAGCTCACCTGGGGACTATGGCTACACCTTC. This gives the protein CASSPGDYGYTF.

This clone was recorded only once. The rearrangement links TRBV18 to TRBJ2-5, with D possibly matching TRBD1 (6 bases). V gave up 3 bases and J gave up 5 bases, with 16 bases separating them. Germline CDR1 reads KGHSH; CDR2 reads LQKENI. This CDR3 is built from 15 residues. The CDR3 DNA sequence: TGTGCCAGCTCACCCTTCTCCAGGGGCGGGGAGACCCAGTACTTC. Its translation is CASSPFSRGGETQYF.

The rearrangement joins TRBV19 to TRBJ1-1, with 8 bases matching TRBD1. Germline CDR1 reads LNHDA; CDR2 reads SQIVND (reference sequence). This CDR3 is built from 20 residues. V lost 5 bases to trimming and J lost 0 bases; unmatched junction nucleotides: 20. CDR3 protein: CASSPTYPRDRGTLNTEAFF. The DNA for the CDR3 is TGTGCCAGTAGTCCGACCTACCCCCGAGACAGGGGAACCCTGAACACTGAAGCTTTCTTT.

CDR3 in amino acids: CASSPPGKREAFF. The CDR3 nucleotides read TGTGCCAGCTCACCACCGGGCAAAAGGGAAGCTTTCTTT. The J gene is TRBJ1-1, the V gene TRBV18, with unresolved D. V was pared by 0 bases and J by 8 bases, with 10 bases between. Germline values: CDR1 KGHSH, CDR2 LQKENI. This CDR3 spans 13 amino acids.

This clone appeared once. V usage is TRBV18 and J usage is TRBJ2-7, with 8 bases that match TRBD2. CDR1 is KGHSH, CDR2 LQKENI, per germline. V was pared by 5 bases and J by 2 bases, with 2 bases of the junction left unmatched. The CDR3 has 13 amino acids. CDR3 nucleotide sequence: TGTGCCAGCTCAAAAGCGGGAGCCTACGAGCAGTACTTC. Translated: CASSKAGAYEQYF.

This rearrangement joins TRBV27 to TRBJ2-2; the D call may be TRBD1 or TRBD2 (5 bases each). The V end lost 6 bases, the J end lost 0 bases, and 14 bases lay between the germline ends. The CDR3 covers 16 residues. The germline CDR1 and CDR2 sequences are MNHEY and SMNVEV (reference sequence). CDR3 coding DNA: TGTGCCAGCAGATTGACCGGGACGGCGAACACCGGGGAGCTGTTTTTT. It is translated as CASRLTGTANTGELFF.

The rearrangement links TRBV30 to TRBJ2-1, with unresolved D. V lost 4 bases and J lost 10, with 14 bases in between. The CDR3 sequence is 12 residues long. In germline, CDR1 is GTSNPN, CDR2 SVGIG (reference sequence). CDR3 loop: CAWIGPTGEQFF. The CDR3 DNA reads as TGTGCCTGGATCGGGCCAACTGGCGAGCAGTTCTTC.